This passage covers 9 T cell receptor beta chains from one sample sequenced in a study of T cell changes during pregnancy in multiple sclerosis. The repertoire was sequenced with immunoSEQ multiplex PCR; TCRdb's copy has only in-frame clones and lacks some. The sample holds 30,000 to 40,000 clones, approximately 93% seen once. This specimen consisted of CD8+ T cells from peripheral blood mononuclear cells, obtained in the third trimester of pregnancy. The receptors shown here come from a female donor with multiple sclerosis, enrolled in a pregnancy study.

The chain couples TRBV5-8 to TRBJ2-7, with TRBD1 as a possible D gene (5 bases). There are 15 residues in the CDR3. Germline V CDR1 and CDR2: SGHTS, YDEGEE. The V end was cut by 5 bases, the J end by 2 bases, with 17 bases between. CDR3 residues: CASSQDRQSTYEQYF. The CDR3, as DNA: TGTGCCAGCAGTCAAGACAGACAATCTACCTACGAGCAGTACTTC.

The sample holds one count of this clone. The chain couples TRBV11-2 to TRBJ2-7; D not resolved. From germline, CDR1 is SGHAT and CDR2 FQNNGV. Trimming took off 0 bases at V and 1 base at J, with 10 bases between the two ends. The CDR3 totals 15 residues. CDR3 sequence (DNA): TGTGCCAGCAGCTTAGAATGGTCGGAGTCCTACGAGCAGTACTTC. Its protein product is CASSLEWSESYEQYF.

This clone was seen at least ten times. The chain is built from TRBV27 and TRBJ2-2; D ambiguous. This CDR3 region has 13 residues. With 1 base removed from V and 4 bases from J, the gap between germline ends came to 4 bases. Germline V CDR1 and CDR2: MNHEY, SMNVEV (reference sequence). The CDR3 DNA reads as TGTGCCAGCAGTTTATGGCCCACCGGGGAGCTGTTTTTT. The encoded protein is CASSLWPTGELFF.

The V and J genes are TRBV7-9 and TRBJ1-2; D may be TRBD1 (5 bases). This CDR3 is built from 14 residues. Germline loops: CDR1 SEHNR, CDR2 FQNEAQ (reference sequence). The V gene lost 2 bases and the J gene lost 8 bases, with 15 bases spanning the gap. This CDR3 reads CASSLPLGGYGYTF. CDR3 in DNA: TGTGCCAGCAGCTTACCGCTCGGGGGATACGGCTACACCTTC.

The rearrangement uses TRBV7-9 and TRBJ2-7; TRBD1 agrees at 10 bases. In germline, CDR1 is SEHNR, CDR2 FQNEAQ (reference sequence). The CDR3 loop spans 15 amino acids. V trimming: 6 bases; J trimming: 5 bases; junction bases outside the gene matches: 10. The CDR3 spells CASRTGTGDRNEQYF. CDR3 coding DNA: TGTGCCAGCAGGACCGGGACAGGGGATAGGAACGAGCAGTACTTC.

The CDR3 DNA is TGCGCCACCGGGAGCAGGAATGAGCAGTTCTTC. This encodes CATGSRNEQFF. V gene TRBV5-1 combines with J gene TRBJ2-1; D perhaps matches TRBD2 (6 bases). The CDR3 covers 11 residues. The V end was cut by 9 bases, the J end by 7 bases, with 11 bases between. The germline gives CDR1 SGHRS, CDR2 YFSETQ.

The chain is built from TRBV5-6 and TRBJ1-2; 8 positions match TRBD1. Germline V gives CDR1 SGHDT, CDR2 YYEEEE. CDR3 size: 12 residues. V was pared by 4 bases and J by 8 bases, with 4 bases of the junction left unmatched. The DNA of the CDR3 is TGTGCCAGCAGCCCGACAGGGGCGGGCTACACCTTC. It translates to CASSPTGAGYTF.

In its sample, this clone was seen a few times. CDR3 amino acids: CASSQARVNTEAFF. CDR3 in DNA: TGCGCCAGCAGCCAAGCCAGGGTGAACACTGAAGCTTTCTTT. The V gene is TRBV4-1, the J gene TRBJ1-1; D might be TRBD1 (5 bases). CDR3 length equals 14 residues. Trimming removed 1 base from V and 0 bases from J, with 6 bases in between. Looked up from germline, CDR1 is MGHRA and CDR2 is YSYEKL.

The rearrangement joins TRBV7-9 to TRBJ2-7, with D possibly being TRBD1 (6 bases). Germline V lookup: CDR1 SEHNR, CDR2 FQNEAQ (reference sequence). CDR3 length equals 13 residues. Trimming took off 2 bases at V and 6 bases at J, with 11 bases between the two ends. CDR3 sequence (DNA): TGTGCCAGCAGCTTATTACAGGGCCTCGAGCAGTACTTC. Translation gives CASSLLQGLEQYF.